The clone carrying this TCR beta chain showed up many times. There are 15 residues in the CDR3. With V trimmed by 4 bases and J by 3 bases, 6 bases remained unmatched. Per the germline V gene, CDR1 is SGDLS and CDR2 is YYNGEE. This sample was taken from a study of blood T cell repertoires in COVID-19. Assay: immunoSEQ multiplex PCR; the TCRdb copy retains only in-frame clones and omits some. Among about 300,000 clones listed, approximately 91% were seen once. This clonotype was sampled from a man between 18 and 29 years old with active or convalescent COVID-19. The sequenced material came from peripheral blood. The chain has TRBV9 and TRBJ2-1; 8 nucleotides align to TRBD1. CDR3 sequence: CASSLTGGNYNEQFF. The DNA of the CDR3 is TGTGCCAGCAGCCTCACAGGGGGGAACTACAATGAGCAGTTCTTC.